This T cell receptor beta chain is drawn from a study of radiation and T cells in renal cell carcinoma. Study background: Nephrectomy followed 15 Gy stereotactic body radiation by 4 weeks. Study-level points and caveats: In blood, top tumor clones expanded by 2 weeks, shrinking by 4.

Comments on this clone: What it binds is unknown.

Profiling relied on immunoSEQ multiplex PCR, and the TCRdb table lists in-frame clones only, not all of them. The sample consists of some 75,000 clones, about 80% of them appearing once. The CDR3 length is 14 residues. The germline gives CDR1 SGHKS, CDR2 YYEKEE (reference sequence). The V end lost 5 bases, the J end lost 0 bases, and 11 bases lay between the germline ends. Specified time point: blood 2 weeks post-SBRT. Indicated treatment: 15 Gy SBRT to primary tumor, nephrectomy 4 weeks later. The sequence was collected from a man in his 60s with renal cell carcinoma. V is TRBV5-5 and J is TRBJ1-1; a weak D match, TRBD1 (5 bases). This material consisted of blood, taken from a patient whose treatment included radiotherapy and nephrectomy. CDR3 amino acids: CASSRTSMNTEAFF. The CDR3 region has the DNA TGTGCCAGCAGTCGGACAAGCATGAACACTGAAGCTTTCTTT. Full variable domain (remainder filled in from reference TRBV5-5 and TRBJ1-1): DAGVTQSPTHLIKTRGQQVTLRCSPISGHKSVSWYQQVLGQGPQFIFQYYEKEERGRGNFPDRFSARQFPNYSSELNVNALLLGDSALYLCASSRTSMNTEAFFGQGTRLTVV.